This T cell receptor beta chain was retrieved from a study of shared clonotypes between healthy human individuals. Whole-study findings and limits: The authors sampled blood alone, and tissue repertoires likely differ.

Per the germline V gene, CDR1 is SQVTM and CDR2 is ANQGSEA. The CDR3 has 15 residues. All the donors were Caucasian adults who lived in Nashville, Tennessee. Genomic DNA, for the unsorted samples, came from some 100 million PBMCs. Comment on this clone: Antigen unknown.

Genomic DNA per cell subset filled all wells of several immunoSEQ plates. Method: immunoSEQ multiplex PCR; TCRdb's copy keeps in-frame clones and lacks some. The profile covers approximately 500,000 clones, with about 72% appearing a single time and about 12% taken by the ten largest. The rearrangement links TRBV29-1 to TRBJ2-5; 10 nucleotides line up with TRBD2. TRBJ2-7 explains the end of the DNA better; the J call may be wrong. Input material: PBMCs. This TCR derives from a middle-aged woman in good health. Some clones in this sample may be carry-over from other donors' samples. CDR3 in DNA: TGCAGCGTTGTCCCCAGCGGGAGGGCCCGGTACGAGCAGTACTTC. This codes for CSVVPSGRARYEQYF.